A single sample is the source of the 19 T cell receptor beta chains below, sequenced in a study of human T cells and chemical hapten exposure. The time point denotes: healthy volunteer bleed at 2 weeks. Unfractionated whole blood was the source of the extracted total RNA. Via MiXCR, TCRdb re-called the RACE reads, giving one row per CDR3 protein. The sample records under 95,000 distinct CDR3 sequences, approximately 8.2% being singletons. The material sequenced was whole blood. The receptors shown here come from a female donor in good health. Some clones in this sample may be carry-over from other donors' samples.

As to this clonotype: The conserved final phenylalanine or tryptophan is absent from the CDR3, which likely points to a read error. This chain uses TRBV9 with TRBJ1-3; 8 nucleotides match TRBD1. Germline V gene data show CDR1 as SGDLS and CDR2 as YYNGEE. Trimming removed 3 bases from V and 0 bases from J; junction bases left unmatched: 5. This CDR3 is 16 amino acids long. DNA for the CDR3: TGTGCCAGCAGCGCTGGACAGGGCAACTCTGGAAACACCATATATGTT. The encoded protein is CASSAGQGNSGNTIYV.

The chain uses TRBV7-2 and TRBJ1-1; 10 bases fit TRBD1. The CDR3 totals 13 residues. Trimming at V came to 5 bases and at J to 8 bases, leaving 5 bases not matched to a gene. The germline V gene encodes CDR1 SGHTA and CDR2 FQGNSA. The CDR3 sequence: CASSTWTGGEAFF. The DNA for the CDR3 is TGTGCCAGCAGCACATGGACAGGGGGAGAAGCTTTCTTT.

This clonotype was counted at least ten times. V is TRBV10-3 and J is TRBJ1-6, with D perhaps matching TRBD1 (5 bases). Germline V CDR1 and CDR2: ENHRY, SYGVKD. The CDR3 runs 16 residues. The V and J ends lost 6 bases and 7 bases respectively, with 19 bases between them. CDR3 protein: CAISRLPGTENSPLHF. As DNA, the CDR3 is TGTGCCATCAGCCGCCTTCCCGGGACGGAAAATTCACCCCTCCACTTT.

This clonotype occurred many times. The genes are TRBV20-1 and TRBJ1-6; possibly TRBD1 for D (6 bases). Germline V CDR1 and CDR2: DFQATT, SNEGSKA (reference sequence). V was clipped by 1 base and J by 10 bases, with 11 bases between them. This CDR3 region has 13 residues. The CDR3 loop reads CSARVGRGSPLHF. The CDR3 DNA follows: TGCAGTGCTAGAGTGGGGAGGGGGTCACCCCTCCACTTT.

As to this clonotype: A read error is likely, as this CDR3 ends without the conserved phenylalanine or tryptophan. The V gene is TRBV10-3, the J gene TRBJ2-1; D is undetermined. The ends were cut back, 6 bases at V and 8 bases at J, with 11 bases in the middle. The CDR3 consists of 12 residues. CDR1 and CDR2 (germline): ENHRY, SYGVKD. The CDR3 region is CAISYSGYEQFS. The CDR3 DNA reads TGTGCCATCAGCTACTCGGGTTATGAGCAGTTCTCC.

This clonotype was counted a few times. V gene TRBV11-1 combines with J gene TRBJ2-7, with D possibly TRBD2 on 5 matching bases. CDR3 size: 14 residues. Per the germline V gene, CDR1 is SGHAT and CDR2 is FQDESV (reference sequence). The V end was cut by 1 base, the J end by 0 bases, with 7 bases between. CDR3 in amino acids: CASSLVGSSYEQYF. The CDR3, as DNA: TGTGCCAGCAGCTTAGTTGGGAGCTCCTACGAGCAGTACTTC.

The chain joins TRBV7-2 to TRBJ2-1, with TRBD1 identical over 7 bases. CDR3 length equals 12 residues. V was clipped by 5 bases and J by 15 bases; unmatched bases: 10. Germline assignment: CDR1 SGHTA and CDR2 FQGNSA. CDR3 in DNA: TGTGCCAGCAGCCATACAGGGGAAAGGAGGTTCTTC. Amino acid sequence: CASSHTGERRFF.

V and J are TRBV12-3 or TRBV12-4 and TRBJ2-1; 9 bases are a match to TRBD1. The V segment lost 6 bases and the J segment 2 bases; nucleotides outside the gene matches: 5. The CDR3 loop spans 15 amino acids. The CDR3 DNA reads TGTGCCAGCAGCCTTAGACAGGGGGCCTACAATGAGCAGTTCTTC. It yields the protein CASSLRQGAYNEQFF.

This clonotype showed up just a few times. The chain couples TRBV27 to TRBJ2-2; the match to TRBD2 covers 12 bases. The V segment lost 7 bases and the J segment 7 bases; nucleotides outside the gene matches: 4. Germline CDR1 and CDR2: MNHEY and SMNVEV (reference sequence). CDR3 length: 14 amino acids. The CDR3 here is CASKLAGGGGELFF. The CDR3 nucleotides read TGTGCCAGCAAACTAGCGGGAGGCGGCGGGGAGCTGTTTTTT.

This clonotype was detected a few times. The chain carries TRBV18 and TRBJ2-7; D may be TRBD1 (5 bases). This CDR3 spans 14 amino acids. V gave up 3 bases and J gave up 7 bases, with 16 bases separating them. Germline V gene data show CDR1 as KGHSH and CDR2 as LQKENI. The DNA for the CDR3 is TGTGCCAGCTCACCGGAGCAGGGCATCGTGGAGCAGTACTTC. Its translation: CASSPEQGIVEQYF.

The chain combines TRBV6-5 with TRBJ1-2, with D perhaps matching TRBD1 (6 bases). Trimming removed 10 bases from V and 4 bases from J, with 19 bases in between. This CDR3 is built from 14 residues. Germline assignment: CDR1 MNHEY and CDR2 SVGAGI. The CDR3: CATGWTETSYGYTF. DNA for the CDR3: TGTGCCACCGGATGGACAGAAACTTCCTATGGCTACACCTTC.

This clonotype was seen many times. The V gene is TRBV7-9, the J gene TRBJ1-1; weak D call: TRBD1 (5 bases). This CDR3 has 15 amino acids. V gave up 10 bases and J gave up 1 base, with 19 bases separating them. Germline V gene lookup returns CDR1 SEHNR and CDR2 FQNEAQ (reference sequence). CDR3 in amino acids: CATRAAGNPNTEAFF. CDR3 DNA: TGTGCCACCAGGGCGGCGGGTAACCCGAACACTGAAGCTTTCTTT.

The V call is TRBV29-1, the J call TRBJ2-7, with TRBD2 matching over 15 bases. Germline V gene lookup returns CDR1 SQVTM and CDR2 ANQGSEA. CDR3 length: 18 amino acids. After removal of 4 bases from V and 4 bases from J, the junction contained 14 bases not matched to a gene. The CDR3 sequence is CSVAGDWTSGGGFYEQYF. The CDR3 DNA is TGCAGCGTTGCGGGGGATTGGACTAGCGGGGGGGGTTTTTACGAGCAGTACTTC.

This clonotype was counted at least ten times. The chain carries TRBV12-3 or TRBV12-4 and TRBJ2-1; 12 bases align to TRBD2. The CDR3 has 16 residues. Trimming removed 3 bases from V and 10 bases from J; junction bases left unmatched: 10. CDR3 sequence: CASSFYALAGGGEQFF. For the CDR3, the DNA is TGTGCCAGCAGTTTTTACGCACTAGCGGGAGGTGGAGAGCAGTTCTTC.

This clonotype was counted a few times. As DNA, the CDR3 is TGTGCCAGCACCCAAAGTCAGGGTCCTGAAGCTTTCTTT. Protein product: CASTQSQGPEAFF. The chain carries TRBV7-9 and TRBJ1-1; tentatively, D is TRBD1 (5 bases). V gave up 7 bases and J gave up 6 bases, with 15 bases separating them. Germline V lookup: CDR1 SEHNR, CDR2 FQNEAQ (reference sequence). The CDR3 covers 13 residues.

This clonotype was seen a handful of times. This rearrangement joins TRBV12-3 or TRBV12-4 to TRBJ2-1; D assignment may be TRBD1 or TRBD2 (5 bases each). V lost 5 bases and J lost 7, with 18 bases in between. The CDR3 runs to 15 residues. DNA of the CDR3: TGTGCCAGCAGTCCCCGGGACCGAACCTCTAATGAGCAGTTCTTC. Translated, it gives CASSPRDRTSNEQFF.

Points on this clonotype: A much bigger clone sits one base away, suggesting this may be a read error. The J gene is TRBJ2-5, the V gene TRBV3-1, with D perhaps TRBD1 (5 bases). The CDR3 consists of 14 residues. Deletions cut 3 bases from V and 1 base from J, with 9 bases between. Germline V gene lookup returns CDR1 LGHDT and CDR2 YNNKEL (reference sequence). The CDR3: CASSQHTGQETQYF. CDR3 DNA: TGTGCCAGCAGCCAGCATACAGGCCAAGAGACCCAGTACTTC.

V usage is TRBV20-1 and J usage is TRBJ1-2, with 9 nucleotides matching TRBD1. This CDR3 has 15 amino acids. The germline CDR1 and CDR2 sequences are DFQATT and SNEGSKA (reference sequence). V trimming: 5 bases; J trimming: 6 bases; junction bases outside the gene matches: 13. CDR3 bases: TGCAGTGCTCTCGGGACAGGGACGGTTGGAGATGGCTACACCTTC. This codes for CSALGTGTVGDGYTF.

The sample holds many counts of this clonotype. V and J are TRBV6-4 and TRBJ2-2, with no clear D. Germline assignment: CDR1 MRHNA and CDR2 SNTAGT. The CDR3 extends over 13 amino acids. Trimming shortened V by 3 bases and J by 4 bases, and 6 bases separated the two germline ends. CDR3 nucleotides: TGTGCCAGCAGTGAGGGTAGCACCGGGGAGCTGTTTTTT. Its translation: CASSEGSTGELFF.